Below, 21 T cell receptor beta chains from the same sample are listed, as sequenced in a study of human T cells and chemical hapten exposure. Described time point: patch test 1, 2 weeks after DPC sensitization. The sample's treatment: therapeutic diphenylcyclopropenone sensitization with weekly scalp DPC. TCRdb passed the RACE reads through MiXCR, listing each CDR3 protein once. The table records approximately 90,000 distinct CDR3 sequences, around 12% of them present only once. Sequences were derived from whole blood, sampled in connection with sensitization to the hapten diphenylcyclopropenone (DPC). All receptors derive from a woman in her thirties or forties with alopecia areata. Some clones in this sample may be carry-over from other donors' samples.

CDR3 sequence: CASSEREASKNTGELFF. CDR3 bases: TGTGCCAGCAGTGAACGAGAGGCGAGCAAGAACACCGGGGAGCTGTTTTTT. The chain joins TRBV2 to TRBJ2-2; no firm D call. CDR1 is SNHLY, CDR2 FYNNEI, per germline. The CDR3 has 17 residues. Trimming took 2 bases from V and 1 from J, leaving 14 bases between them.

This clonotype was seen ten or more times. In DNA, the CDR3 is TGTGCCAGCAGCTTAGCAGGTGGCTCCTACGAGCAGTACTTC. It encodes CASSLAGGSYEQYF. The genes are TRBV7-2 and TRBJ2-7, with no clear D. Trimming cost V 0 bases and J 0 bases, with 6 bases left between them. This CDR3 has 14 residues. Looked up from germline, CDR1 is SGHTA and CDR2 is FQGNSA.

This clonotype was counted a few times. The chain uses TRBV25-1 and TRBJ1-1; D gene ambiguous. This CDR3 has 14 residues. V dropped 2 bases and J dropped 0 bases, with 7 bases sitting between them. Germline values: CDR1 MGHDK, CDR2 SYGVNS. The CDR3 sequence: CASSETGMNTEAFF. The CDR3 DNA sequence: TGTGCCAGCAGTGAAACGGGGATGAACACTGAAGCTTTCTTT.

This clonotype was detected a few times. The V gene is TRBV3-1, the J gene TRBJ2-7; possible D gene TRBD2, 6 bases. The CDR3 totals 15 residues. Trimming pared 2 bases from V and 2 bases from J, leaving 13 bases between. Germline CDR1 reads LGHDT; CDR2 reads YNNKEL (reference sequence). CDR3 residues: CASSQLGREPYEQYF. The CDR3 DNA reads TGTGCCAGCAGCCAATTGGGGCGGGAACCCTACGAGCAGTACTTC.

This sequence joins TRBV10-3 and TRBJ2-7; the match to TRBD2 covers 7 bases. The CDR3 has 16 residues. Germline V CDR1 and CDR2: ENHRY, SYGVKD. The V and J ends lost 4 bases and 4 bases, in that order; junction bases with no gene match: 13. CDR3 sequence: CAISALAAQGSYEQYF. The CDR3 DNA is TGTGCCATCAGTGCCCTAGCGGCCCAAGGTTCGTACGAGCAGTACTTC.

This clonotype was counted between two and nine times. The chain links TRBV7-2 to TRBJ2-1; a weak D match, TRBD2 (7 bases). Germline V gene sequence: CDR1 SGHTA, CDR2 FQGNSA. V lost 5 bases to trimming and J lost 6 bases, with 17 bases between them. This CDR3 is 15 amino acids long. The CDR3 sequence is CASSSRGAGINEQFF. As DNA, the CDR3 is TGTGCCAGCAGCAGCCGGGGGGCAGGGATCAATGAGCAGTTCTTC.

The rearrangement links TRBV29-1 to TRBJ2-5; D is unclear. The germline CDR1 and CDR2 sequences are SQVTM and ANQGSEA. The germline V and J ends were trimmed by 4 bases and 9 bases, with 9 bases remaining between them. The CDR3 is 10 amino acids. The CDR3 reads CSVAETAQYF. For the CDR3, the DNA is TGCAGCGTTGCCGAGACGGCCCAGTACTTC.

The V and J genes are TRBV7-6 and TRBJ2-5; D not certain. CDR1 and CDR2 (germline): SGHVS, FNYEAQ. This CDR3 has 13 residues. Trimming cost V 5 bases and J 0 bases, with 7 bases left between them. The CDR3 sequence is CASSPKYQETQYF. The CDR3 nucleotides read TGTGCCAGCAGCCCAAAGTACCAAGAGACCCAGTACTTC.

The rearrangement links TRBV7-2 to TRBJ2-3, with D maybe TRBD1 (6 bases). The V end was cut by 8 bases, the J end by 6 bases, with 9 bases between. Germline lookup yields CDR1 SGHTA and CDR2 FQGNSA. CDR3 size: 11 residues. In DNA form, the CDR3 reads TGTGCCAGCCGCCAGGGGGATACGCAGTATTTT. The encoded protein is CASRQGDTQYF. The full variable domain, with the rest looked up from reference TRBV7-2 and TRBJ2-3, is GAGVSQSPSNKVTEKGKDVELRCDPISGHTALYWYRQSLGQGLEFLIYFQGNSAPDKSGLPSDRFSAERTGGSVSTLTIQRTQQEDSAVYLCASRQGDTQYFGPGTRLTVL.

V is TRBV28 and J is TRBJ2-1, with 8 bases aligning to TRBD2. The CDR3 loop spans 15 amino acids. Germline CDR1 reads MDHEN; CDR2 reads SYDVKM. The ends lost 3 bases at V and 8 bases at J; junction bases unmatched: 9. CDR3 sequence reads: CASSFLGLVGYEQFF. CDR3 DNA: TGTGCCAGCAGTTTTCTGGGACTAGTGGGGTATGAGCAGTTCTTC.

This clonotype turned up a few times. V gene TRBV4-2 combines with J gene TRBJ2-7, with 8 bases that match TRBD2. Unmatched junction bases numbered 18, after V lost 5 bases and J lost 6 bases. The V gene's germline CDR1 is LGHNA and CDR2 YNFKEQ. The CDR3 contains 17 residues. The CDR3 DNA reads as TGTGCCAGCAGCTCTCGCGAGGGAACGGGAGGGCCGGCCGAGCAGTACTTC. This encodes CASSSREGTGGPAEQYF.

This clonotype was found once. In DNA form, the CDR3 reads TGTGCCAGCAGTTTTGTTAAGTCACCCCTCCACTTT. This codes for CASSFVKSPLHF. The chain uses TRBV28 and TRBJ1-6; D is unresolved. The germline V gene has CDR1 MDHEN and CDR2 SYDVKM. V was clipped by 3 bases and J by 10 bases, with 7 bases between them. The CDR3 has 12 residues.

This clonotype has at least ten counts. The V gene is TRBV12-3 or TRBV12-4, the J gene TRBJ2-7; D gene unclear. Trimming took 2 bases from V and 0 from J, leaving 14 bases between them. There are 16 residues in the CDR3. The CDR3 loop is CASSLSDILLSYEQYF. The CDR3 region has the DNA TGTGCCAGCAGTTTATCAGACATCCTCCTCTCCTACGAGCAGTACTTC.

The chain employs TRBV12-3 or TRBV12-4 and TRBJ2-5, with 8 bases lining up with TRBD1. This CDR3 contains 14 residues. The V gene end was trimmed by 3 bases and the J gene end by 5 bases; junction bases not matched to a gene: 5. DNA for the CDR3: TGTGCCAGCAGTTTCGGGACAGGCGCCGAGACCCAGTACTTC. As protein: CASSFGTGAETQYF.

This clonotype showed up just a few times. CDR3 bases: TGTGCCATCAGAGGGGCGGCCGAGCAGTACTTC. Protein: CAIRGAAEQYF. The chain is built from TRBV10-3 and TRBJ2-7; TRBD1 is a possible D gene (5 bases). The CDR3 is 11 amino acids. V gave up 6 bases and J gave up 6 bases, with 9 bases separating them. Germline CDR1 is ENHRY and CDR2 is SYGVKD.

The chain is built from TRBV10-2 and TRBJ2-7, with D perhaps matching TRBD1 (5 bases). CDR1 and CDR2 (germline): WSHSY, SAAADI. Trimming removed 7 bases at V and 2 bases at J, with 9 bases between. This CDR3 contains 12 residues. DNA for the CDR3: TGCGCCAGCAAAGGGGTTACCTACGAGCAGTACTTC. Translating gives CASKGVTYEQYF.

This clonotype has ten or more counts. The rearrangement uses TRBV6-4 and TRBJ2-3, with 7 bases aligning to TRBD2. This CDR3 has 14 amino acids. J lost 5 bases, V lost 0 bases, and 2 bases had no gene match. Germline lookup yields CDR1 MRHNA and CDR2 SNTAGT. CDR3 sequence: CASSDSGGGDTQYF. In nucleotides, the CDR3 is TGTGCCAGCAGTGACTCTGGCGGGGGAGATACGCAGTATTTT.

This clonotype was seen only a few times. The V call is TRBV4-2, the J call TRBJ2-1; D is perhaps TRBD1 (5 bases). V lost 0 bases and J 8 bases, leaving 17 bases between the germline ends. CDR3 length: 16 amino acids. Germline CDR1 reads LGHNA; CDR2 reads YNFKEQ. The CDR3 is CASSQDAGGARDEQFF. The CDR3 bases are TGTGCCAGCAGCCAAGACGCTGGTGGGGCTAGGGATGAGCAGTTCTTC.

This clonotype was counted only a few times. V and J are TRBV20-1 and TRBJ2-1; TRBD2 matches 10 bases. Trimming removed 2 bases from V and 9 bases from J; junction bases left unmatched: 19. There are 18 residues in the CDR3. Germline V gives CDR1 DFQATT, CDR2 SNEGSKA (reference sequence). The CDR3 DNA sequence: TGCAGTGCTAGACCCCCCCCCTCAGCGGGAGGGGCGGGCACTGAGCAGTTCTTC. The encoded protein is CSARPPPSAGGAGTEQFF.

The gene calls are TRBV7-9 and TRBJ2-1; TRBD1 matches at 12 bases. CDR1 is SEHNR and CDR2 is FQNEAQ in the germline V gene (reference sequence). The CDR3 is 15 residues long. Germline trimming cut 5 bases from V and 7 bases from J; bases unmatched to any gene: 6. The CDR3 protein is CASSAPGQGANEQFF. CDR3 coding DNA: TGTGCCAGCAGCGCCCCGGGACAGGGGGCGAATGAGCAGTTCTTC. Drawing the rest from reference TRBV7-9 and TRBJ2-1, the complete variable domain is DTGVSQNPRHKITKRGQNVTFRCDPISEHNRLYWYRQTLGQGPEFLTYFQNEAQLEKSRLLSDRFSAERPKGSFSTLEIQRTEQGDSAMYLCASSAPGQGANEQFFGPGTRLTVL.

This clonotype was seen only a few times. V usage is TRBV20-1 and J usage is TRBJ2-3; possible D gene TRBD2, 7 bases. The CDR3 runs to 15 residues. Germline loops: CDR1 DFQATT, CDR2 SNEGSKA (reference sequence). Trimming cost V 6 bases and J 2 bases, with 18 bases left between them. For the CDR3, the DNA is TGCAGTGCCCGACGGGGGGCGGGTTCCACAGATACGCAGTATTTT. Its protein product is CSARRGAGSTDTQYF.